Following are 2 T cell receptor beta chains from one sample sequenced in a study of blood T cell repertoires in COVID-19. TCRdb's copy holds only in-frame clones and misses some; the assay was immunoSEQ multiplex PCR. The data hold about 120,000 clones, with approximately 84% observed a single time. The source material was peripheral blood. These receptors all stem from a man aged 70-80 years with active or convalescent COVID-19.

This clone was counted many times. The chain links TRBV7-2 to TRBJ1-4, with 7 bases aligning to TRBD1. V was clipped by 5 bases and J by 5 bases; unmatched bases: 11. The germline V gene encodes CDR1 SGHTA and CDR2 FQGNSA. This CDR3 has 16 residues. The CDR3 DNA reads TGTGCCAGCAGCGAGCAGCCGGGACAGTCGAATGAAAAACTGTTTTTT. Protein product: CASSEQPGQSNEKLFF. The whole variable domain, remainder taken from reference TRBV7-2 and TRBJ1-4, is GAGVSQSPSNKVTEKGKDVELRCDPISGHTALYWYRQSLGQGLEFLIYFQGNSAPDKSGLPSDRFSAERTGGSVSTLTIQRTQQEDSAVYLCASSEQPGQSNEKLFFGSGTQLSVL.

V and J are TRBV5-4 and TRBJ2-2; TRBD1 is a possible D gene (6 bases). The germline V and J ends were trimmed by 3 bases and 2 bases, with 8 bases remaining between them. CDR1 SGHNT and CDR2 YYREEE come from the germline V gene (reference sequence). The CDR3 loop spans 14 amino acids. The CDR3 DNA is TGTGCCAGCAGCTGGGGGCCTAACACCGGGGAGCTGTTTTTT. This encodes CASSWGPNTGELFF.